The 21 T cell receptor beta chains reported below all come from one sample, sequenced in a study of PD-1 blockade in mismatch repair-deficient tumors. Sequencing used immunoSEQ multiplex PCR; TCRdb keeps in-frame clones, though not all of them. The top ten hold 12% of the sample, which has around 120,000 clones, about nine tenths seen once. The material sequenced was peripheral blood, taken just over 70 weeks after starting pembrolizumab. These receptors all stem from an adult with mismatch repair-deficient cancer.

This clone came up a few times. The J gene is TRBJ2-2, the V gene TRBV30; D not resolved. Between the trimmed V and J ends, which lost 5 bases and 3 bases, there was a span of 4 bases. CDR1 GTSNPN and CDR2 SVGIG come from the germline V gene (reference sequence). This CDR3 has 11 residues. DNA for the CDR3: TGTGCCTGGGAGTACACCGGGGAGCTGTTTTTT. Protein sequence: CAWEYTGELFF.

Only one count was recorded for this clone. V gene TRBV5-6 combines with J gene TRBJ2-3; 7 nucleotides match TRBD2. V shed 0 bases and J 2 bases; nucleotides not matched to a gene: 9. The CDR3 runs 17 residues. The germline V gene has CDR1 SGHDT and CDR2 YYEEEE. Written as DNA, the CDR3 is TGTGCCAGCAGCTTGGGGGGCGGGAGCCCTTTCACAGATACGCAGTATTTT. It codes for CASSLGGGSPFTDTQYF. Full variable domain (rest looked up from reference TRBV5-6 and TRBJ2-3): DAGVTQSPTHLIKTRGQQVTLRCSPKSGHDTVSWYQQALGQGPQFIFQYYEEEERQRGNFPDRFSGHQFPNYSSELNVNALLLGDSALYLCASSLGGGSPFTDTQYFGPGTRLTVL.

V gene TRBV4-1 combines with J gene TRBJ2-2; 10 bases match TRBD1. CDR3 length: 15 residues. CDR1 is MGHRA, CDR2 YSYEKL, per germline. The junction had 3 bases not matched to a gene; V was cut back by 1 base and J by 7 bases. The CDR3 DNA reads TGCGCCAGCAGCCAAGGGACAGGGGGGAGCGGGGAGCTGTTTTTT. As protein: CASSQGTGGSGELFF.

The rearrangement uses TRBV10-3 and TRBJ1-4, with 7 bases fitting TRBD1. CDR3 length: 13 amino acids. The V and J ends lost 3 bases and 6 bases, in that order; junction bases with no gene match: 1. Germline CDR1 ENHRY, CDR2 SYGVKD. The DNA for the CDR3 is TGTGCCATCAGTGAAGGGACAGATGAAAAACTGTTTTTT. Amino acids: CAISEGTDEKLFF.

This clone was found once. The rearrangement links TRBV5-8 to TRBJ2-3; no clear D gene. CDR3 length: 16 amino acids. CDR1 and CDR2 (germline): SGHTS, YDEGEE. V was shortened by 3 bases and J by 6 bases, with 20 bases between the two germline ends. CDR3 nucleotide sequence: TGTGCCAGCAGCTCCTCGAAAACATGGGCCATGGATACGCAGTATTTT. It codes for CASSSSKTWAMDTQYF. The full variable domain, its missing parts supplied by reference TRBV5-8 and TRBJ2-3, is EAGVTQSPTHLIKTRGQQATLRCSPISGHTSVYWYQQALGLGLQFLLWYDEGEERNRGNFPPRFSGRQFPNYSSELNVNALELEDSALYLCASSSSKTWAMDTQYFGPGTRLTVL.

The chain has TRBV29-1 and TRBJ2-3; 7 bases line up with TRBD2. Germline CDR1 is SQVTM and CDR2 is ANQGSEA. The J segment lost 0 bases and the V segment lost 8 bases, leaving 8 bases of the junction unmatched. This CDR3 is built from 14 residues. The CDR3 nucleotides are TGCAGCACAATAGCGGGTTACAGCACAGATACGCAGTATTTT. Translating it yields CSTIAGYSTDTQYF.

This clone came up a few times. The chain carries TRBV6-5 and TRBJ2-7, with D possibly being TRBD1 (7 bases). CDR1 and CDR2 (germline): MNHEY, SVGAGI. Trimming took off 10 bases at V and 6 bases at J, with 13 bases between the two ends. This CDR3 spans 11 amino acids. The chain's CDR3 is CATTRGAEQYF. CDR3 coding DNA: TGTGCCACCACCAGGGGGGCCGAGCAGTACTTC.

The chain couples TRBV7-2 to TRBJ2-2; D call uncertain. Germline V gene data show CDR1 as SGHTA and CDR2 as FQGNSA. CDR3 size: 17 residues. V gave up 2 bases and J gave up 1 base, with 14 bases separating them. The CDR3 nucleotides read TGTGCCAGCAGCTTAAATACCAGGTCGGGGAACACCGGGGAGCTGTTTTTT. As protein: CASSLNTRSGNTGELFF.

The chain has TRBV12-2 and TRBJ2-7; the table gives TRBD2 as D, unverified against the DNA. TRBV12-2 constitutes a pseudogene. The CDR3 is 12 residues long. In nucleotides, the CDR3 is TGTGCAAGTCGCTTATCTCCTGTCGAGCAGTACTTC. Residues: CASRLSPVEQYF.

Comment on this clone: The germline gene is not matched at one end of the junction; a read error may be the cause. The chain carries TRBV6-1 and TRBJ2-7; 12 bases align to TRBD1. Germline lookup yields CDR1 MNHNS and CDR2 SASEGT. This CDR3 is 17 amino acids long. As DNA, the CDR3 is TGTGCCAGCAGTGAAACCTGGTTGGGGACAGGGGGCGACGCTCCCTTTTTC. Protein sequence: CASSETWLGTGGDAPFF.

This sequence joins TRBV29-1 and TRBJ2-7; no clear D. Germline CDR1 reads SQVTM; CDR2 reads ANQGSEA. This CDR3 has 12 residues. V lost 7 bases to trimming and J lost 5 bases, with 15 bases between them. CDR3 nucleotides: TGCAGCGCTGTGGGTGCCTCAGACGAGCAGTACTTC. Translated: CSAVGASDEQYF.

The chain recombines TRBV5-1 with TRBJ2-3; TRBD2 agrees at 13 bases. This CDR3 spans 16 amino acids. Germline lookup yields CDR1 SGHRS and CDR2 YFSETQ. V was pared by 0 bases and J by 8 bases, with 6 bases of the junction left unmatched. The CDR3 DNA reads as TGCGCCAGCAGCTTGGAACTAGCGGGAGGGCTCGCTACGCAGTATTTT. Translated: CASSLELAGGLATQYF.

The rearrangement uses TRBV13 and TRBJ1-1, with D unresolved. The germline gives CDR1 PRHDT, CDR2 FYEKMQ (reference sequence). Deletions cut 5 bases from V and 3 bases from J, with 13 bases between. The CDR3 runs to 14 residues. CDR3 DNA: TGTGCCAGCAGCACTCGAGGACGGTACACTGAAGCTTTCTTT. Protein sequence: CASSTRGRYTEAFF.

The V gene is TRBV7-2, the J gene TRBJ1-5; D not resolved. Germline V gene sequence: CDR1 SGHTA, CDR2 FQGNSA. Trimming pared 1 base from V and 5 bases from J, leaving 6 bases between. The CDR3 is made up of 13 amino acids. The CDR3 here is CASSLVDDQPQHF. CDR3 nucleotides: TGTGCCAGCAGCTTAGTGGACGATCAGCCCCAGCATTTT.

This clone was detected a few times. V and J are TRBV18 and TRBJ2-5; possibly TRBD1 for D (6 bases). Trimming stripped 0 bases from V and 2 bases from J, with 13 bases between. Germline CDR1 KGHSH, CDR2 LQKENI. This CDR3 contains 16 residues. The CDR3 DNA follows: TGTGCCAGCTCACCACCACTCGACAGGAGTCAAGAGACCCAGTACTTC. Translation: CASSPPLDRSQETQYF.

This chain uses TRBV2 with TRBJ2-3; D remains ambiguous. V lost 2 bases to trimming and J lost 0 bases, with 3 bases between them. The germline V gene encodes CDR1 SNHLY and CDR2 FYNNEI. The length of the CDR3 is 13 residues. CDR3 in DNA: TGTGCCAGCAGTGAACGCAGCACAGATACGCAGTATTTT. It yields the protein CASSERSTDTQYF.

The CDR3 here is CASSIGTSGLFYNEQFF. The CDR3 bases are TGTGCCAGTAGTATAGGAACTAGCGGCTTATTCTACAATGAGCAGTTCTTC. The chain uses TRBV19 and TRBJ2-1; TRBD2 agrees at 8 bases. The germline CDR1 and CDR2 sequences are LNHDA and SQIVND (reference sequence). This CDR3 spans 17 amino acids. Trimming cost V 1 base and J 3 bases; bases outside gene matches: 8.

Details on this clone: One end of the junction is discordant with germline, which a read error may explain. The chain has TRBV19 and TRBJ2-7, with TRBD2 as a possible D gene (6 bases). The CDR3 runs 17 residues. CDR1 and CDR2 from the germline V gene are LNHDA and SQIVND (reference sequence). The CDR3 DNA reads TGTGCCAGCAGTATGATAACGGTAGACGGGAGCTCCTACGAGCAGTACTTC. Protein: CASSMITVDGSSYEQYF.

The chain joins TRBV11-2 to TRBJ1-2, with D maybe TRBD1 (5 bases). The CDR3 has 13 residues. Germline V gene sequence: CDR1 SGHAT, CDR2 FQNNGV. Trimming took 10 bases from V and 5 from J, leaving 17 bases between them. As DNA, the CDR3 is TGTGCCACCCCCTTGCAGGGCGGGTATGGCTACACCTTC. Amino acids: CATPLQGGYGYTF. Full variable domain (outside the CDR3, taken from reference TRBV11-2 and TRBJ1-2): EAGVAQSPRYKIIEKRQSVAFWCNPISGHATLYWYQQILGQGPKLLIQFQNNGVVDDSQLPKDRFSAERLKGVDSTLKIQPAKLEDSAVYLCATPLQGGYGYTFGSGTRLTVV.

This chain joins TRBV5-6 and TRBJ2-7; no firm D call. The V gene lost 3 bases and the J gene lost 3 bases, with 4 bases spanning the gap. The CDR3 consists of 11 residues. Germline CDR1 is SGHDT and CDR2 is YYEEEE. CDR3 nucleotide sequence: TGTGCCAGCAGCTCCTTCTACGAGCAGTACTTC. This encodes CASSSFYEQYF.

This clone came up a few times. This specimen includes other DNA sequences encoding the same CDR3. CDR3 sequence: CASSQVQSSYEQYF. The CDR3, as DNA: TGCGCCAGCAGCCAAGTTCAGAGCTCCTACGAGCAGTACTTC. The chain uses TRBV4-1 and TRBJ2-7; D is unclear. The CDR3 loop spans 14 amino acids. Trimming shortened V by 1 base and J by 0 bases, and 7 bases separated the two germline ends. The germline V gene encodes CDR1 MGHRA and CDR2 YSYEKL.